The entry that follows covers one TCR beta chain sequence. Which cohort a participant joined came from the clinical history participants gave. The record originates from a study of blood T cell repertoires in COVID-19. Looking at the study overall: PBMCs, B-cell-depleted T cells, or T cells were the source of the cDNA or gDNA that made up the material.

V lost 0 bases and J 6 bases, leaving 17 bases between the germline ends. CDR1 is MGHRA, CDR2 YSYEKL, per germline. The CDR3 consists of 17 residues. In the study's own analysis: Reference gene primer amplification gave nucleated cell count estimates. Sequenced by immunoSEQ multiplex PCR; TCRdb stores in-frame clones only, minus some. V and J calls and clone size are as listed in that table; D and trimming were resolved from the DNA. The sample includes about 190,000 clones, around 84% seen only once; the top ten take approximately 3%. The sequence was collected from a woman in her thirties who had recovered from COVID-19. The sequenced sample consisted of PBMCs or T cells enriched from blood (not recorded which). The chain links TRBV4-1 to TRBJ1-4, with D possibly matching TRBD1 (6 bases). CDR3: CASSQDKTGEGDEKLFF. CDR3 in DNA: TGCGCCAGCAGCCAAGATAAGACGGGGGAGGGGGATGAAAAACTGTTTTTT.